The 8 T cell receptor beta chains below all came from one sample that was sequenced in a study of T cells in localized non-small cell lung cancer (dated by TCRdb to about 2020). Library generation was performed with the immunoSEQ multiplex PCR assay. TCRdb stores this immuneACCESS table with in-frame sequences only. Part of the clones is absent; in the studies checked, under half of the shortfall reflects unresolved V genes, and no reason is known for the rest. Recorded for this sample are approximately 20,000 clones; around 89% of them occurred a single time. The top ten hold 8.4% of the sample. This material consisted of peripheral blood, taken before any cancer treatment. All receptors come from a man between 40 and 70 years old with stage I lung adenocarcinoma.

The rearrangement links TRBV7-2 to TRBJ2-1, with TRBD2 as a possible D gene (5 bases). The length of the CDR3 is 15 residues. Germline CDR1 SGHTA, CDR2 FQGNSA. V was shortened by 1 base and J by 8 bases, with 15 bases between the two germline ends. The CDR3 bases are TGTGCCAGCAGCTTAGTATTCGGAGGTGGCGATGAGCAGTTCTTC. This translates into CASSLVFGGGDEQFF.

This chain links TRBV6-1 with TRBJ2-2, with D unresolved. Trimming shortened V by 0 bases and J by 4 bases, and 6 bases separated the two germline ends. Germline CDR1 is MNHNS and CDR2 is SASEGT. The CDR3 is made up of 14 amino acids. The CDR3 loop is CASSEAPTTGELFF. For the CDR3, the DNA is TGTGCCAGCAGTGAAGCTCCCACCACCGGGGAGCTGTTTTTT.

The count of this clone is one. This sequence joins TRBV11-2 and TRBJ2-4; 11 bases map to TRBD1. Per the germline V gene, CDR1 is SGHAT and CDR2 is FQNNGV. V lost 5 bases to trimming and J lost 6 bases; unmatched junction nucleotides: 6. CDR3 length: 15 residues. The CDR3 region is CASSPGTGGINIQYF. The CDR3 nucleotides are TGTGCCAGCAGCCCAGGGACAGGGGGAATAAACATTCAGTACTTC. Full variable domain (missing parts from reference TRBV11-2 and TRBJ2-4): EAGVAQSPRYKIIEKRQSVAFWCNPISGHATLYWYQQILGQGPKLLIQFQNNGVVDDSQLPKDRFSAERLKGVDSTLKIQPAKLEDSAVYLCASSPGTGGINIQYFGAGTRLSVL.

With respect to this clone: Germline and junction disagree at one end, which may indicate a read error. This chain uses TRBV7-7 with TRBJ2-7; perhaps TRBD2 as D (7 bases). Germline loops: CDR1 SSHAT, CDR2 FNYEAQ (reference sequence). This CDR3 contains 15 residues. The CDR3 reads CASSIASGDNYEQYF. In nucleotides, the CDR3 is TGTGCTAGCAGCATCGCCAGCGGGGACAACTACGAGCAGTACTTC.

In nucleotides, the CDR3 is TGTGCCAGCAGCAAGACAGGGGAGAAGGCTGAAGCTTTCTTT. Protein sequence: CASSKTGEKAEAFF. The V gene is TRBV11-3, the J gene TRBJ1-1; TRBD1 matches at 8 bases. Germline CDR1 SGHNT, CDR2 YENEEA. This CDR3 comprises 14 residues. V gave up 5 bases and J gave up 6 bases; unmatched junction bases: 8.

This chain links TRBV30 with TRBJ2-2; D remains unclear. V was shortened by 4 bases and J by 3 bases, with 15 bases between the two germline ends. The CDR3 has 15 amino acids. Germline V gene data show CDR1 as GTSNPN and CDR2 as SVGIG (reference sequence). CDR3 sequence reads: CAWTRPRTDTGELFF. Here the CDR3 DNA reads TGTGCCTGGACGCGACCGCGAACGGACACCGGGGAGCTGTTTTTT.

This chain joins TRBV9 and TRBJ2-5; D is undetermined. Germline lookup yields CDR1 SGDLS and CDR2 YYNGEE. The V end was cut by 2 bases, the J end by 5 bases, with 13 bases between. The CDR3 has 14 amino acids. CDR3 amino acids: CASSVGSPLETQYF. CDR3 bases: TGTGCCAGCAGCGTCGGCTCCCCGCTGGAGACCCAGTACTTC.

The genes are TRBV28 and TRBJ1-3, with D tentatively TRBD1 (5 bases). The V gene's germline CDR1 is MDHEN and CDR2 SYDVKM. The CDR3 runs to 13 residues. The V and J ends lost 3 bases and 6 bases respectively, with 9 bases between them. Here the CDR3 DNA reads TGTGCCAGCAGTTTGCGACAGATAAACACCATATATTTT. Translated: CASSLRQINTIYF.